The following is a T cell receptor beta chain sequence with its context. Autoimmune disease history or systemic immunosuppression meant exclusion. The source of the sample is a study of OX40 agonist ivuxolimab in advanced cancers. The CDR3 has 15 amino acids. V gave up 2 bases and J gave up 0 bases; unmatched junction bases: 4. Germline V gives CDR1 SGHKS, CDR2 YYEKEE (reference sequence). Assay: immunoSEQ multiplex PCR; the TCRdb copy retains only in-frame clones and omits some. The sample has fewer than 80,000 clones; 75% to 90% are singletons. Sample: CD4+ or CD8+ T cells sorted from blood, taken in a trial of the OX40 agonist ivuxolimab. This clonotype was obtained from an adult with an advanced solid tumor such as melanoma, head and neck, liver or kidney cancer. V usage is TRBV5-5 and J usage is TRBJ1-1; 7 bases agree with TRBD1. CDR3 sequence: CASSLGGTVNTEAFF. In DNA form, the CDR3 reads TGTGCCAGCAGCTTAGGTGGGACAGTGAACACTGAAGCTTTCTTT.